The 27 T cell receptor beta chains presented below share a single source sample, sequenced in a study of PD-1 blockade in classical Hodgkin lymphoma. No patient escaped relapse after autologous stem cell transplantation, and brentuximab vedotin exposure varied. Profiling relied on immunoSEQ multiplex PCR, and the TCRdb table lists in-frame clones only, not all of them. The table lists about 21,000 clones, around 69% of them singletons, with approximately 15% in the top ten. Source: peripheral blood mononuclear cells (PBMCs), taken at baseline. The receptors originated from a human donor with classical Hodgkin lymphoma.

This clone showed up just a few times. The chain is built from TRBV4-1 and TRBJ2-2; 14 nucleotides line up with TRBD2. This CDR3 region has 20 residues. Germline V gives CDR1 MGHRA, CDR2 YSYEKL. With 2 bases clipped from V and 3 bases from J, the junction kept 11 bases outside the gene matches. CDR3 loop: CASSQFPGTSGRSHTGELFF. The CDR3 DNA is TGCGCCAGCAGCCAATTCCCCGGGACTAGCGGGAGATCTCACACCGGGGAGCTGTTTTTT.

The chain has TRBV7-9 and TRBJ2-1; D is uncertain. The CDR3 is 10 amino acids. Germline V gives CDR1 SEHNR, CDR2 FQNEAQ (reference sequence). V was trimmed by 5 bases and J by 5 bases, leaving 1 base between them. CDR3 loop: CASSNNEQFF. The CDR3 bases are TGTGCCAGCAGCAACAATGAGCAGTTCTTC.

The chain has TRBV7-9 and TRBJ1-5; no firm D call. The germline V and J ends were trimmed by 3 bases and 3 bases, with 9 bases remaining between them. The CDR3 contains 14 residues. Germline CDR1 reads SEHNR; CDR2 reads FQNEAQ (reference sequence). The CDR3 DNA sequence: TGTGCCAGCAGCTTTTCGGGTTTCAATCAGCCCCAGCATTTT. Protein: CASSFSGFNQPQHF.

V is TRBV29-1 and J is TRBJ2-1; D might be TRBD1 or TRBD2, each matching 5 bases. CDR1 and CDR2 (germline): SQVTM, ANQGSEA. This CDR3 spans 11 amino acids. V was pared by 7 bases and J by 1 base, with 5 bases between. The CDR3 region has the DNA TGCAGCGGGGGGTCCTACAATGAGCAGTTCTTC. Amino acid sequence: CSGGSYNEQFF.

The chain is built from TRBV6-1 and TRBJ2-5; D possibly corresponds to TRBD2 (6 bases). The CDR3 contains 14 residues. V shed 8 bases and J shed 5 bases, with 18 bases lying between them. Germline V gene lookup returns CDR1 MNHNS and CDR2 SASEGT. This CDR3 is CASRRPPGGETQYF. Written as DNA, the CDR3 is TGTGCCAGCCGACGTCCCCCTGGGGGGGAGACCCAGTACTTC.

CDR3 sequence reads: CASSLLGLAGVYEQYF. CDR3 in DNA: TGTGCCAGCAGCTTACTGGGACTAGCGGGGGTCTACGAGCAGTACTTC. The rearrangement uses TRBV7-2 and TRBJ2-7; 14 nucleotides match TRBD2. V lost 2 bases, J lost 3 bases, and 3 bases stayed unmatched. The CDR3 runs to 16 residues. Germline lookup yields CDR1 SGHTA and CDR2 FQGNSA.

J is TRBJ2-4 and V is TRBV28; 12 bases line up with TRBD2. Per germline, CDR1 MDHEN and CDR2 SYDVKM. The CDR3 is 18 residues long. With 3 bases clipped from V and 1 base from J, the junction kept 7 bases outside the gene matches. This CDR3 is CASSFSPSGRGAKNIQYF. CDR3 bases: TGTGCCAGCAGTTTTTCGCCTAGCGGGAGGGGGGCCAAAAACATTCAGTACTTC. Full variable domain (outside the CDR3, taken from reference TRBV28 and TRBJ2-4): DVKVTQSSRYLVKRTGEKVFLECVQDMDHENMFWYRQDPGLGLRLIYFSYDVKMKEKGDIPEGYSVSREKKERFSLILESASTNQTSMYLCASSFSPSGRGAKNIQYFGAGTRLSVL.

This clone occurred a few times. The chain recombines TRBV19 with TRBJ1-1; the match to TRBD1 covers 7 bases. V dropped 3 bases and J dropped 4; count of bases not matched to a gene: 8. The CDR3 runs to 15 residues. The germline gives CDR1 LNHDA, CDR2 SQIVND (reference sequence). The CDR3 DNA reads TGTGCCAGTAGTATTACAGGGGTGGCTCGCACTGAAGCTTTCTTT. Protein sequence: CASSITGVARTEAFF.

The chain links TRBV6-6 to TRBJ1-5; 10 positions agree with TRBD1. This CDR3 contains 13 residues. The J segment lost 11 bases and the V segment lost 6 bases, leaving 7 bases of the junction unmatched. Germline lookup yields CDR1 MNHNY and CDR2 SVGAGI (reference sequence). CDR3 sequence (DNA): TGTGCCAGCAGCCGGGACAGGGGAGTAGCCCAGCATTTT. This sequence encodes CASSRDRGVAQHF.

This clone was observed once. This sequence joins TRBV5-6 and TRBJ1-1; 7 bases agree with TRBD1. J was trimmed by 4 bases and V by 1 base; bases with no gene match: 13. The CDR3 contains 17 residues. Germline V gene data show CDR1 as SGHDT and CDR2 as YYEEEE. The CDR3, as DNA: TGTGCCAGCAGCTTGATGAGGGGGCGAAGGGGAAGCACTGAAGCTTTCTTT. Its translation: CASSLMRGRRGSTEAFF.

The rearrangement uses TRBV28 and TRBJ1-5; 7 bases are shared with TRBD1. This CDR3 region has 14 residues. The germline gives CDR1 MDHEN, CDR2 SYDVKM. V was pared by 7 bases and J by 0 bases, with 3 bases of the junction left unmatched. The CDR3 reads CASNQGGSNQPQHF. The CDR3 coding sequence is TGTGCCAGCAACCAGGGGGGTAGCAATCAGCCCCAGCATTTT.

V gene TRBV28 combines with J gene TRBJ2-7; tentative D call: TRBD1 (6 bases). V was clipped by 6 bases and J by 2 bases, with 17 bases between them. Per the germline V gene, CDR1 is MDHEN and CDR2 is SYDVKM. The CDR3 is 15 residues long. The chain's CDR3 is CASRPDRSVTYEQYF. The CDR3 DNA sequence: TGTGCCAGCAGGCCCGACAGGTCTGTCACCTACGAGCAGTACTTC.

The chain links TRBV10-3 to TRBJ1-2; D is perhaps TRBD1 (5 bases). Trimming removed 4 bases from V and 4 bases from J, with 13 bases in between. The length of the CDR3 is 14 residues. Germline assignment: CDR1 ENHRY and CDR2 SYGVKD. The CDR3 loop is CAISGGEGGYGYTF. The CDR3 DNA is TGTGCCATCAGTGGAGGGGAGGGCGGCTATGGCTACACCTTC.

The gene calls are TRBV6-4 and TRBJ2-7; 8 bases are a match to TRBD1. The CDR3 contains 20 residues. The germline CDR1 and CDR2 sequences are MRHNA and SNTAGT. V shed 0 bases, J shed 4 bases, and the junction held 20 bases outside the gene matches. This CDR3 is CASSDSIAGAGQAKPYEQYV. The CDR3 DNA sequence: TGTGCCAGCAGTGACTCGATCGCCGGGGCGGGACAGGCCAAGCCTTACGAGCAGTACGTC.

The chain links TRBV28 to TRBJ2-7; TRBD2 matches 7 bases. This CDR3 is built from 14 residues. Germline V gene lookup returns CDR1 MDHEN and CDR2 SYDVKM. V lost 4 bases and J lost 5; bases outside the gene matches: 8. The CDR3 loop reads CASSSGGRFHEQYF. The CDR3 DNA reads TGTGCCAGCAGTTCTGGCGGGAGATTCCACGAGCAGTACTTC.

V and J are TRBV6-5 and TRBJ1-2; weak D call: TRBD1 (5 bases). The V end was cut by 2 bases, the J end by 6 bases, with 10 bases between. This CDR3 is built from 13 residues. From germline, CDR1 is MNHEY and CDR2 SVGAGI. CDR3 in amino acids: CASSYGGGNGYTF. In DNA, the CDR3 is TGTGCCAGCAGTTACGGGGGGGGGAATGGCTACACCTTC.

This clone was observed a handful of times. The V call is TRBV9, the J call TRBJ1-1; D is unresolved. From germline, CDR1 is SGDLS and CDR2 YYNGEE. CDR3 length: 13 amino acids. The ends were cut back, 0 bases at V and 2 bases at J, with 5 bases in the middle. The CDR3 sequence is CASSVGDNTEAFF. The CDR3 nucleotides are TGTGCCAGCAGCGTAGGAGATAACACTGAAGCTTTCTTT.

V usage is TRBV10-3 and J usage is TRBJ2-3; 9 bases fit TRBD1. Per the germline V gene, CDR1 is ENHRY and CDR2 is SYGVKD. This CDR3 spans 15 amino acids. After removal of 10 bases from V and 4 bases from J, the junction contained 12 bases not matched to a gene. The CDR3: CATTGGAGGADTQYF. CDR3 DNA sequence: TGTGCCACGACAGGGGGGGCAGGGGGCGCAGATACGCAGTATTTT.

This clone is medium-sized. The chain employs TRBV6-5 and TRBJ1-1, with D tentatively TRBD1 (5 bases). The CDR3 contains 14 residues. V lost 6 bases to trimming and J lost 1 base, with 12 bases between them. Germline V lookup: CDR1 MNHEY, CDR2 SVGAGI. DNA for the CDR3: TGTGCCAGCAGCCCTCAGGGCCCGAACACTGAAGCTTTCTTT. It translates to CASSPQGPNTEAFF.

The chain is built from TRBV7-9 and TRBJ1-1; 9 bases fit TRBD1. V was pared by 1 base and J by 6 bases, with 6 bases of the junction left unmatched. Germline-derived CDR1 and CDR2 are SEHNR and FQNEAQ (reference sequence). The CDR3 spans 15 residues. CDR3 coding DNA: TGTGCCAGCAGCTTAGTGGGACAGGGCGGGTCTGAAGCTTTCTTT. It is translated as CASSLVGQGGSEAFF.

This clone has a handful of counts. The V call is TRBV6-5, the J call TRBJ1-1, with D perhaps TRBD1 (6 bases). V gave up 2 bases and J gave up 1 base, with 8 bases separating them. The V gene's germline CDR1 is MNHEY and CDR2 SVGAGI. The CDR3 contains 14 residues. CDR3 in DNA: TGTGCCAGCAGTTACACCAGGGGGAACACTGAAGCTTTCTTT. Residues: CASSYTRGNTEAFF.

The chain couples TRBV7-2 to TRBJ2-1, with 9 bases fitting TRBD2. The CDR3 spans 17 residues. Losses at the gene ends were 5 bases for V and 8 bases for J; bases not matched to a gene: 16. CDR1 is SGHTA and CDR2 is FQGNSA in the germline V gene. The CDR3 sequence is CASSTRGAGGLGYEQFF. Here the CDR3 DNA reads TGTGCCAGCAGCACTAGGGGAGCGGGGGGCCTTGGTTATGAGCAGTTCTTC.

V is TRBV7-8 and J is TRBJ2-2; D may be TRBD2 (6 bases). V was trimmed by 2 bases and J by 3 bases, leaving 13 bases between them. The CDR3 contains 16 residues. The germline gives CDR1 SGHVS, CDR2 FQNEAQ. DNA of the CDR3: TGTGCCAGCAGCTTATCCGGGGGTGGGTACACCGGGGAGCTGTTTTTT. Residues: CASSLSGGGYTGELFF.

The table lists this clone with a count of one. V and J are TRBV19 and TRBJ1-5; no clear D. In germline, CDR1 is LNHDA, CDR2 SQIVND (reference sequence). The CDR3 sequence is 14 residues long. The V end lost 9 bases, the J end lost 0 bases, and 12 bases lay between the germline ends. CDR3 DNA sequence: TGTGCCAGCTCGGACGGCTATAGCAATCAGCCCCAGCATTTT. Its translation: CASSDGYSNQPQHF.

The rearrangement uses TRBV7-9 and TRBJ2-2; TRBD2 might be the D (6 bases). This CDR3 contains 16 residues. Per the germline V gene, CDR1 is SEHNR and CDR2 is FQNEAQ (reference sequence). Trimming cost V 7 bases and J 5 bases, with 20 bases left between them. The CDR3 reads CASNPLGRDLTGELFF. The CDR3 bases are TGTGCCAGCAACCCCTTAGGGCGGGACTTAACCGGGGAGCTGTTTTTT.

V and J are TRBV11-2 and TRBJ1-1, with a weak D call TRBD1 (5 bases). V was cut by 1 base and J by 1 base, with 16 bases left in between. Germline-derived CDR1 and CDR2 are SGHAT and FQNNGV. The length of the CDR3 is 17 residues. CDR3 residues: CASSLVRWGARNTEAFF. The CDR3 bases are TGTGCCAGCAGCTTAGTTAGATGGGGCGCGAGGAACACTGAAGCTTTCTTT.

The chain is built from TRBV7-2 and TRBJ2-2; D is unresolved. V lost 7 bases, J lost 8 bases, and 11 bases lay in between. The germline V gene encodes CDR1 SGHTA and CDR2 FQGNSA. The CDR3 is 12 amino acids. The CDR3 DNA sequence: TGTGCCAGCAACCGCGGTGGAGGGGAGCTGTTTTTT. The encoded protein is CASNRGGGELFF.